These 17 T cell receptor beta chains came from one sample sequenced in a study of blood T cell repertoires in COVID-19. Assay used: immunoSEQ multiplex PCR; TCRdb lists only in-frame clones, some missing. This repertoire shows fewer than 200,000 clones, 82% found once; its top ten account for around 7.8%. Sequencing used peripheral blood. The receptors were gathered from a woman aged 60-70 years with COVID-19, enrolled during active disease.

The rearrangement links TRBV9 to TRBJ1-1; D is undetermined. The CDR3 length is 12 residues. Trimming shortened V by 5 bases and J by 1 base, and 6 bases separated the two germline ends. Germline CDR1 SGDLS, CDR2 YYNGEE. The CDR3 DNA is TGTGCCAGCAGTGCAGAGAACACTGAAGCTTTCTTT. Translation: CASSAENTEAFF. Filled out from reference TRBV9 and TRBJ1-1, the complete variable domain reads DSGVTQTPKHLITATGQRVTLRCSPRSGDLSVYWYQQSLDQGLQFLIQYYNGEERAKGNILERFSAQQFPDLHSELNLSSLELGDSALYFCASSAENTEAFFGQGTRLTVV.

The V and J genes are TRBV28 and TRBJ1-5; 8 bases align to TRBD1. CDR1 MDHEN and CDR2 SYDVKM come from the germline V gene. The CDR3 has 15 residues. V lost 4 bases, J lost 2 bases, and 4 bases stayed unmatched. For the CDR3, the DNA is TGTGCCAGCAGTTCTACAGGGGGACGCAATCAGCCCCAGCATTTT. It specifies CASSSTGGRNQPQHF.

The rearrangement links TRBV2 to TRBJ2-1; 9 positions agree with TRBD2. The germline V gene encodes CDR1 SNHLY and CDR2 FYNNEI. J lost 8 bases, V lost 2 bases, and 16 bases had no gene match. This CDR3 region has 18 residues. The CDR3 region is CASSEPQVSGTSIYEQFF. CDR3 nucleotides: TGTGCCAGCAGTGAACCCCAAGTGTCCGGGACTAGCATATATGAGCAGTTCTTC.

This CDR3 is CASSLRLQAGEQFF. DNA of the CDR3: TGTGCCAGCAGTTTGCGGCTTCAGGCGGGTGAGCAGTTCTTC. The chain is built from TRBV27 and TRBJ2-1, with D perhaps TRBD2 (5 bases). V lost 3 bases to trimming and J lost 9 bases, with 15 bases between them. The CDR3 sequence is 14 residues long. Germline V lookup: CDR1 MNHEY, CDR2 SMNVEV (reference sequence).

The chain is built from TRBV6-2 or TRBV6-3 and TRBJ2-7; TRBD2 agrees at 13 bases. This CDR3 is 18 amino acids long. Germline V gene data show CDR1 as MNHEY and CDR2 as SVGEGT. V lost 4 bases, J lost 4 bases, and 13 bases stayed unmatched. CDR3 DNA: TGTGCCAGCAGTTCCATCCCCCGGACTAGCGGGAGAGGGTACGAGCAGTACTTC. Translation gives CASSSIPRTSGRGYEQYF.

This clone appeared a few times. The chain recombines TRBV28 with TRBJ2-7, with a tentative D call TRBD1 (5 bases). This CDR3 has 15 residues. Germline CDR1 MDHEN, CDR2 SYDVKM. V lost 6 bases to trimming and J lost 1 base, with 16 bases between them. CDR3 amino acids: CASRATWGQSYEQYF. The DNA for the CDR3 is TGTGCCAGCAGGGCGACATGGGGCCAGTCCTACGAGCAGTACTTC. The variable domain in full, completed from reference TRBV28 and TRBJ2-7, reads DVKVTQSSRYLVKRTGEKVFLECVQDMDHENMFWYRQDPGLGLRLIYFSYDVKMKEKGDIPEGYSVSREKKERFSLILESASTNQTSMYLCASRATWGQSYEQYFGPGTRLTVT.

The genes are TRBV7-2 and TRBJ2-1, with unresolved D. Between the trimmed V and J ends, which lost 1 base and 0 bases, there was a span of 7 bases. CDR3 length equals 15 residues. Germline assignment: CDR1 SGHTA and CDR2 FQGNSA. CDR3 coding DNA: TGTGCCAGCAGCTTAGTTGGCGGCTCCTACAATGAGCAGTTCTTC. Its protein product is CASSLVGGSYNEQFF. Supplemented by reference TRBV7-2 and TRBJ2-1, the full variable domain reads GAGVSQSPSNKVTEKGKDVELRCDPISGHTALYWYRQSLGQGLEFLIYFQGNSAPDKSGLPSDRFSAERTGGSVSTLTIQRTQQEDSAVYLCASSLVGGSYNEQFFGPGTRLTVL.

This rearrangement joins TRBV4-1 to TRBJ1-1; 9 bases match TRBD1. V shed 4 bases, J shed 1 base, and the junction held 7 bases outside the gene matches. CDR3 length: 16 amino acids. Germline CDR1 reads MGHRA; CDR2 reads YSYEKL. The CDR3 bases are TGCGCCAGCAGCCGACAGGACAGGGGAACGAACACTGAAGCTTTCTTT. It translates to CASSRQDRGTNTEAFF.

The V call is TRBV7-2, the J call TRBJ1-4; a possible D gene is TRBD1 (5 bases). CDR1 and CDR2 (germline): SGHTA, FQGNSA. Trimming took 5 bases from V and 1 from J, leaving 17 bases between them. CDR3 length: 17 residues. The CDR3 DNA reads TGTGCCAGCAGCCCCACGGGGGGGACGGGAACTAATGAAAAACTGTTTTTT. Protein: CASSPTGGTGTNEKLFF.

This rearrangement joins TRBV6-5 to TRBJ2-1, with TRBD1 matching 7 bases. Germline CDR1 MNHEY, CDR2 SVGAGI. Trimming at V came to 7 bases and at J to 7 bases, leaving 13 bases not matched to a gene. This CDR3 is 15 amino acids long. The CDR3 DNA reads TGTGCCAGCACCCTGGGGACAGCCGTAGGGAATGAGCAGTTCTTC. Translated: CASTLGTAVGNEQFF.

This sequence joins TRBV2 and TRBJ1-5; D possibly corresponds to TRBD1 (6 bases). The CDR3 sequence is 14 residues long. V was cut by 4 bases and J by 7 bases, with 14 bases left in between. Germline V gene lookup returns CDR1 SNHLY and CDR2 FYNNEI. The CDR3 is CASSGYRVGQPQHF. In DNA form, the CDR3 reads TGTGCCAGCAGTGGGTACAGGGTTGGCCAGCCCCAGCATTTT.

As for this clone: Other DNA sequences in this specimen translate into the identical CDR3. This chain uses TRBV7-3 with TRBJ2-1; 10 nucleotides align to TRBD2. The CDR3 totals 15 residues. Germline V gives CDR1 SGHTA, CDR2 FQGTGA. The trim removed 0 bases at V and 6 bases at J, leaving 2 bases unmatched. CDR3: CASSLTAGGLNEQFF. CDR3 in DNA: TGTGCCAGCAGCTTAACAGCGGGGGGGCTCAATGAGCAGTTCTTC.

The chain has TRBV2 and TRBJ2-7; weak D call: TRBD1 (5 bases). Germline V gene sequence: CDR1 SNHLY, CDR2 FYNNEI. The CDR3 runs to 12 residues. The V end was cut by 7 bases, the J end by 4 bases, with 11 bases between. The CDR3 sequence is CASNMGPYEQYV. Written as DNA, the CDR3 is TGTGCCAGCAACATGGGGCCATACGAGCAGTACGTC.

CDR3 amino acids: CASSVLRAGSVGYTF. CDR3 in DNA: TGTGCCAGCAGCGTCCTCAGGGCTGGGTCGGTGGGCTACACCTTC. The rearrangement uses TRBV5-5 and TRBJ1-2, with D possibly matching TRBD1 (5 bases). Trimming stripped 4 bases from V and 8 bases from J, with 21 bases between. Germline V gene lookup returns CDR1 SGHKS and CDR2 YYEKEE (reference sequence). The CDR3 is 15 residues long.

This chain uses TRBV6-6 with TRBJ2-3, with a possible D match to TRBD2 (6 bases). V shed 0 bases and J shed 14 bases, with 9 bases lying between them. CDR3 length equals 11 residues. Germline CDR1 is MNHNY and CDR2 is SVGAGI (reference sequence). The CDR3 protein is CASSYSGLSYF. CDR3 DNA sequence: TGTGCCAGCAGTTACTCGGGACTCTCGTATTTT.

The chain combines TRBV28 with TRBJ2-7, with a weak D call TRBD2 (6 bases). The CDR3 loop spans 13 amino acids. CDR1 is MDHEN and CDR2 is SYDVKM in the germline V gene. The ends were cut back, 8 bases at V and 4 bases at J, with 15 bases in the middle. CDR3 DNA sequence: TGTGCCAGCGCCCGGGGAGGCGTGTACGAGCAGTACGTC. It specifies CASARGGVYEQYV.

V is TRBV5-1 and J is TRBJ1-4; tentatively, D is TRBD1 (5 bases). Trimming removed 4 bases from V and 7 bases from J, with 11 bases in between. The CDR3 loop spans 13 amino acids. Germline V gives CDR1 SGHRS, CDR2 YFSETQ. The CDR3 protein is CASSRGWGEKLFF. Here the CDR3 DNA reads TGCGCCAGCAGCAGGGGATGGGGTGAAAAACTGTTTTTT.